The present entry profiles one TCR beta chain with its context. The antigen remains undetermined. This sample is drawn from a study of cytomegalovirus exposure and HLA in healthy donors. Study-level results: Several V segments, TRBV6-2 and TRBV6-3 among them, could not be told apart and were dropped. Productive status was seen about 87% or about 30% of the time for most TCR beta V segments in an earlier analysis. For presence/absence analyses, sequencing depth was assumed to be roughly uniform across donors.

Primers: 60 Vbeta forward and 13 Jbeta reverse. In the original analysis: Later analysis identified tens of millions of unique TCR beta chains, 10 million to 12 million shared. Data came from immunoSEQ multiplex PCR; TCRdb stores just in-frame clones and leaves some out. That table is the source of V, J and clone size, and D and trimming were worked out from the DNA. The repertoire holds around 90,000 clones, with over 55% as singletons. The germline gives CDR1 MNHNS, CDR2 SASEGT. This CDR3 has 15 amino acids. Trimming cost V 7 bases and J 3 bases; bases outside gene matches: 9. This clonotype was sampled from a boy between 5 and 17 years old in good health and CMV-seropositive. Sequences were obtained from PBMCs. The V gene is TRBV6-1, the J gene TRBJ2-1; TRBD1 aligns across 7 bases. The CDR3 region is CASKVRWDSYNEQFF. The CDR3 coding sequence is TGTGCCAGCAAGGTCCGATGGGACAGCTACAATGAGCAGTTCTTC.